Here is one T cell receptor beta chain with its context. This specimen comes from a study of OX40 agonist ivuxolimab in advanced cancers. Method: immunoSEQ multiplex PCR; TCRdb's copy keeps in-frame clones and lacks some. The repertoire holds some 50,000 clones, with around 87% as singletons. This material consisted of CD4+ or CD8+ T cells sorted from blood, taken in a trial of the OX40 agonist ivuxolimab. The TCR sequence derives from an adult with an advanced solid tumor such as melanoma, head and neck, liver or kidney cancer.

The CDR3 region has the DNA TGTGCCAGCAGTTTTTCGGGGCAGGGGGCCCGGCAGCCCCAGCATTTT. Encoded protein: CASSFSGQGARQPQHF. V gene TRBV28 combines with J gene TRBJ1-5, with 8 bases that match TRBD1. The CDR3 covers 16 residues. The V gene end was trimmed by 3 bases and the J gene end by 7 bases; junction bases not matched to a gene: 11. The germline CDR1 and CDR2 sequences are MDHEN and SYDVKM.